The 28 T cell receptor beta chains below all came from one sample that was sequenced in a study of blood T cell repertoires in COVID-19. Profiling relied on immunoSEQ multiplex PCR, and the TCRdb table lists in-frame clones only, not all of them. The table records roughly 190,000 clones, 86% of them present only once. Sequencing input: PBMCs or T cells enriched from blood (not recorded which). The source of these receptors is a woman in her 40s in a cohort exposed to, infected with or recovered from COVID-19 (not recorded which).

This clone came up once. This chain joins TRBV21-1 and TRBJ2-7; TRBD1 reflects the table's D call only, with no check against the DNA. TRBV21-1 is assigned pseudogene status. This CDR3 has 13 residues. CDR3 region: CASRGRLDGEQYF. For the CDR3, the DNA is TGTGCCAGCAGGGGGCGCTTGGACGGCGAGCAGTACTTC.

This clone was observed a few times. The rearrangement joins TRBV4-2 to TRBJ1-6; 10 bases are shared with TRBD1. V shed 6 bases and J 8 bases; nucleotides not matched to a gene: 7. Per germline, CDR1 LGHNA and CDR2 YNFKEQ. CDR3 length equals 15 residues. In DNA, the CDR3 is TGTGCCAGCAGTCTAACCGGGACAGGGGATTCACCCCTCCACTTT. Encoded protein: CASSLTGTGDSPLHF.

V gene TRBV13 combines with J gene TRBJ2-7; no reliable D call. The CDR3 spans 14 residues. V lost 2 bases, J lost 1 base, and 9 bases lay in between. Germline values: CDR1 PRHDT, CDR2 FYEKMQ (reference sequence). CDR3 amino acids: CASSLSDKSYEQYF. As DNA, the CDR3 is TGTGCCAGCAGCTTAAGCGATAAGTCCTACGAGCAGTACTTC.

V is TRBV3-1 (or the pseudogene TRBV3-2) and J is TRBJ2-5, with 7 bases aligning to TRBD2. The J segment lost 2 bases and the V segment lost 1 base, leaving 10 bases of the junction unmatched. The CDR3 length is 17 residues. Germline V lookup: CDR1 LGHDT, CDR2 YNNKEL (reference sequence). CDR3 region: CASSQGSDTAGQETQYF. In DNA, the CDR3 is TGTGCCAGCAGCCAAGGTAGTGATACAGCGGGGCAAGAGACCCAGTACTTC.

Remarks on this clone: Mismatch with germline at one junction end may stem from a read error. The rearrangement joins TRBV6-1 to TRBJ1-5, with D unresolved. Germline assignment: CDR1 MNHNS and CDR2 SASEGT. The CDR3 is made up of 15 amino acids. The CDR3 protein is CASSEDGDSNQPQHF. In nucleotides, the CDR3 is TGTGCCAGCAGCGAAGACGGGGATAGCAATCAGCCCCAGCATTTT.

The chain couples TRBV5-1 to TRBJ1-1; no firm D call. The germline V and J ends were trimmed by 3 bases and 4 bases, with 13 bases remaining between them. This CDR3 has 14 residues. From germline, CDR1 is SGHRS and CDR2 YFSETQ. The CDR3 DNA reads TGCGCCAGCAGCTCGGGTCCGGGATTCACTGAAGCTTTCTTT. It codes for CASSSGPGFTEAFF.

The V and J genes are TRBV11-2 and TRBJ2-1; D perhaps matches TRBD2 (5 bases). Deletions cut 6 bases from V and 2 bases from J, with 11 bases between. There are 14 residues in the CDR3. In germline, CDR1 is SGHAT, CDR2 FQNNGV. The CDR3 loop reads CASRVATTYNEQFF. DNA for the CDR3: TGTGCCAGCAGAGTTGCGACTACCTACAATGAGCAGTTCTTC. Full variable domain (outside the CDR3, taken from reference TRBV11-2 and TRBJ2-1): EAGVAQSPRYKIIEKRQSVAFWCNPISGHATLYWYQQILGQGPKLLIQFQNNGVVDDSQLPKDRFSAERLKGVDSTLKIQPAKLEDSAVYLCASRVATTYNEQFFGPGTRLTVL.

J is TRBJ2-2 and V is TRBV6-5; D remains ambiguous. Germline V gives CDR1 MNHEY, CDR2 SVGAGI. The V gene lost 0 bases and the J gene lost 3 bases, with 8 bases spanning the gap. CDR3 length: 15 residues. In DNA form, the CDR3 reads TGTGCCAGCAGTTACTCCGCACGGTACACCGGGGAGCTGTTTTTT. As protein: CASSYSARYTGELFF.

This CDR3 reads CASSGTSVPRAIQYF. CDR3 DNA: TGTGCCAGCAGCGGAACTAGCGTCCCTAGGGCCATTCAGTACTTC. The genes are TRBV5-5 and TRBJ2-4; 7 bases match TRBD2. There are 15 residues in the CDR3. Trimming at V came to 4 bases and at J to 9 bases, leaving 13 bases not matched to a gene. CDR1 and CDR2 from the germline V gene are SGHKS and YYEKEE (reference sequence).

The rearrangement uses TRBV20-1 and TRBJ2-7; 15 bases line up with TRBD2. CDR3 length: 18 residues. Germline trimming cut 3 bases from V and 2 bases from J; bases unmatched to any gene: 11. Germline assignment: CDR1 DFQATT and CDR2 SNEGSKA (reference sequence). CDR3 sequence: CSASHPGLAGGRAYEQYF. The DNA for the CDR3 is TGCAGTGCTAGTCACCCGGGACTAGCGGGGGGTCGGGCCTACGAGCAGTACTTC.

This clone has a single count. This chain connects TRBV6-5 to TRBJ1-2; D is unclear. CDR3 length: 13 amino acids. The germline V and J ends were trimmed by 4 bases and 8 bases, with 14 bases remaining between them. Germline CDR1 MNHEY, CDR2 SVGAGI. CDR3 in DNA: TGTGCCAGCAGTTCCGAGCCCCTCGCGGGCTACACCTTC. Translating it yields CASSSEPLAGYTF.

The chain uses TRBV11-3 and TRBJ2-7; 8 positions match TRBD2. The CDR3 is 14 residues long. With V trimmed by 3 bases and J by 4 bases, 5 bases remained unmatched. Germline lookup yields CDR1 SGHNT and CDR2 YENEEA. CDR3 sequence (DNA): TGTGCCAGCAGCTTGTTGACTAGCGCTTACGAGCAGTACTTC. This encodes CASSLLTSAYEQYF.

This clone was observed a handful of times. The chain couples TRBV7-2 to TRBJ2-1; D call uncertain. The CDR3 has 14 residues. Germline loops: CDR1 SGHTA, CDR2 FQGNSA. V lost 7 bases, J lost 6 bases, and 16 bases lay in between. CDR3 sequence: CASTPQRGGNEQFF. The CDR3 nucleotides are TGTGCCAGCACTCCTCAGAGAGGTGGCAATGAGCAGTTCTTC.

The rearrangement links TRBV4-2 to TRBJ1-2; no definite D call. In germline, CDR1 is LGHNA, CDR2 YNFKEQ. CDR3 length: 14 amino acids. Trimming shortened V by 0 bases and J by 8 bases, and 13 bases separated the two germline ends. CDR3 in amino acids: CASSQDQEARGYTF. The CDR3 DNA is TGTGCCAGCAGCCAAGACCAAGAGGCGAGAGGCTACACCTTC.

The chain joins TRBV11-2 to TRBJ2-2; maybe TRBD2 (5 bases). The length of the CDR3 is 17 residues. V was clipped by 1 base and J by 5 bases, with 17 bases between them. Germline V gene lookup returns CDR1 SGHAT and CDR2 FQNNGV. The CDR3, as DNA: TGTGCCAGCAGCTTAGGGCCTTCGGGGTCGATAACCGGGGAGCTGTTTTTT. Translated: CASSLGPSGSITGELFF.

A few counts support this clone. The rearrangement joins TRBV6-2 or TRBV6-3 to TRBJ2-3; D unclear. The CDR3 has 14 residues. Germline V CDR1 and CDR2: MNHEY, SVGEGT. V was shortened by 2 bases and J by 3 bases, with 9 bases between the two germline ends. The CDR3 DNA reads TGTGCCAGCAGTTACGGAGAAGTGACAGATACGCAGTATTTT. Its protein is CASSYGEVTDTQYF.

The chain joins TRBV19 to TRBJ2-7, with TRBD1 as a possible D gene (6 bases). This CDR3 is 15 amino acids long. V lost 8 bases, J lost 1 base, and 18 bases lay in between. Germline V gene sequence: CDR1 LNHDA, CDR2 SQIVND (reference sequence). CDR3 DNA sequence: TGTGCCAGTTCCTCCGGGACAACCGCTTCCTACGAGCAGTACTTC. It is translated as CASSSGTTASYEQYF.

This chain connects TRBV5-1 to TRBJ1-3; D unclear. Deletions cut 3 bases from V and 14 bases from J, with 18 bases between. The germline V gene has CDR1 SGHRS and CDR2 YFSETQ. The CDR3 runs 13 residues. The CDR3 nucleotides are TGCGCCAGCAGCTCTAGCGGTTACAACTCTTTATATTTT. Protein product: CASSSSGYNSLYF.

The chain has TRBV4-3 and TRBJ2-3; 7 nucleotides match TRBD2. In germline, CDR1 is LGHNA, CDR2 YSLEER. V shed 1 base, J shed 3 bases, and the junction held 10 bases outside the gene matches. This CDR3 has 17 amino acids. The CDR3 bases are TGCGCCAGCAGCCAAGGCGGGAGTCTAGTGGCAACAGATACGCAGTATTTT. Translated: CASSQGGSLVATDTQYF.

This clone was found a few times. The chain uses TRBV29-1 and TRBJ1-2; TRBD1 aligns across 9 bases. J lost 10 bases, V lost 0 bases, and 9 bases had no gene match. The CDR3 is 14 amino acids. The germline V gene encodes CDR1 SQVTM and CDR2 ANQGSEA. This CDR3 reads CSVEDPGQGGDYTF. The CDR3 DNA reads TGCAGCGTTGAAGATCCGGGACAGGGAGGAGACTACACCTTC.

This clone came up once. This rearrangement joins TRBV9 to TRBJ1-4; TRBD1 aligns across 7 bases. From germline, CDR1 is SGDLS and CDR2 YYNGEE. CDR3 length equals 15 residues. Losses at the gene ends were 2 bases for V and 5 bases for J; bases not matched to a gene: 6. CDR3 in amino acids: CASSVQRGPNEKLFF. The CDR3 region has the DNA TGTGCCAGCAGCGTCCAAAGGGGGCCCAATGAAAAACTGTTTTTT.

The chain employs TRBV19 and TRBJ1-4, with TRBD1 identical over 7 bases. This CDR3 is built from 16 residues. The junction had 4 bases not matched to a gene; V was cut back by 3 bases and J by 0 bases. Germline V CDR1 and CDR2: LNHDA, SQIVND (reference sequence). CDR3 coding DNA: TGTGCCAGTAGTATTCCAGGGACAGCAACTAATGAAAAACTGTTTTTT. It encodes CASSIPGTATNEKLFF.

The rearrangement joins TRBV5-5 to TRBJ1-2, with D perhaps TRBD1 (5 bases). Germline CDR1 reads SGHKS; CDR2 reads YYEKEE (reference sequence). The CDR3 covers 14 residues. V was shortened by 0 bases and J by 5 bases, with 11 bases between the two germline ends. In DNA form, the CDR3 reads TGTGCCAGCAGCTTGGGGCAGGGTGTTTATGGCTACACCTTC. Amino acids: CASSLGQGVYGYTF.

The genes are TRBV7-9 and TRBJ1-2; a weak D match, TRBD1 (5 bases). The V end was cut by 0 bases, the J end by 5 bases, with 16 bases between. From germline, CDR1 is SEHNR and CDR2 FQNEAQ (reference sequence). The CDR3 totals 16 residues. The CDR3 DNA is TGTGCCAGCAGCTTAGCGGAGACAGTTAGTTTTTATGGCTACACCTTC. It codes for CASSLAETVSFYGYTF.

This rearrangement joins TRBV7-2 to TRBJ2-1; possible D gene TRBD2, 5 bases. Germline V gene lookup returns CDR1 SGHTA and CDR2 FQGNSA. Between the trimmed V and J ends, which lost 5 bases and 8 bases, there was a span of 19 bases. There are 15 residues in the CDR3. The CDR3 protein is CASSPTRRVLDEQFF. In nucleotides, the CDR3 is TGTGCCAGCAGCCCTACGCGGCGGGTTCTGGATGAGCAGTTCTTC.

The rearrangement links TRBV7-9 to TRBJ1-1; D perhaps matches TRBD1 (5 bases). There are 17 residues in the CDR3. Germline V CDR1 and CDR2: SEHNR, FQNEAQ (reference sequence). Trimming pared 1 base from V and 0 bases from J, leaving 15 bases between. In nucleotides, the CDR3 is TGTGCCAGCAGCTTAGAGGGTCGACAGATCATGAACACTGAAGCTTTCTTT. Translation gives CASSLEGRQIMNTEAFF.

J is TRBJ2-7 and V is TRBV7-2; 11 bases are shared with TRBD2. Trimming at V came to 4 bases and at J to 1 base, leaving 15 bases not matched to a gene. This CDR3 is built from 19 residues. Germline V gene lookup returns CDR1 SGHTA and CDR2 FQGNSA. The CDR3 region has the DNA TGTGCCAGCAGCTCGACAACTAGCGGGGGCCTCATTCATTCCTACGAGCAGTACTTC. Its translation: CASSSTTSGGLIHSYEQYF.

The chain is built from TRBV4-1 and TRBJ1-2; D gene ambiguous. Trimming left V 4 bases short and J 5 bases short, with 14 bases between. This CDR3 contains 14 residues. CDR1 is MGHRA and CDR2 is YSYEKL in the germline V gene. The CDR3 coding sequence is TGCGCCAGCAGCCCCCCGCGGCAGTCATATGGCTACACCTTC. Amino acids: CASSPPRQSYGYTF.